This entry concerns a single T cell receptor beta chain. This CDR3 is 19 amino acids long. After removal of 3 bases from V and 2 bases from J, the junction contained 18 bases not matched to a gene. Germline V gene lookup returns CDR1 KGHSH and CDR2 LQKENI. Profiling relied on immunoSEQ multiplex PCR, and the TCRdb table lists in-frame clones only, not all of them. Among about 1.5 million clones listed, approximately 98% were seen once. The data belong to a study of shared clonotypes between healthy human individuals. The material sequenced was naive CD4+ T cells sorted from blood. Specified subset: CD45RA+ positively selected. The clonotype was recovered from a man aged 25 to 45 in good health. The chain couples TRBV18 to TRBJ2-7; 8 nucleotides agree with TRBD2. This chain's CDR3 is CASSPVIRISGNPPYEQYF. The DNA for the CDR3 is TGTGCCAGCTCACCGGTGATTAGGATTAGCGGGAACCCCCCCTACGAGCAGTACTTC.